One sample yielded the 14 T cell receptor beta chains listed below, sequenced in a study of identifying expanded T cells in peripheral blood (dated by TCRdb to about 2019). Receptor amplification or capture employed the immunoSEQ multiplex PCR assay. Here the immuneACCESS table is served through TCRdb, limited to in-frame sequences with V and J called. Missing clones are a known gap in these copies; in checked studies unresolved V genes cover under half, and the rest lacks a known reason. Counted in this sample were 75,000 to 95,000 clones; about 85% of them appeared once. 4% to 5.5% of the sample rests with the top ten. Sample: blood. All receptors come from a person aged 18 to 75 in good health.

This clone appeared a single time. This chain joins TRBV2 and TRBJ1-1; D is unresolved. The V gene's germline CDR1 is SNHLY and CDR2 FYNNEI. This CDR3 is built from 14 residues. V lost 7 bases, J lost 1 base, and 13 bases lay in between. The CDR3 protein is CASISGGSNTEAFF. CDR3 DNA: TGTGCCAGCATTAGTGGAGGGTCGAACACTGAAGCTTTCTTT.

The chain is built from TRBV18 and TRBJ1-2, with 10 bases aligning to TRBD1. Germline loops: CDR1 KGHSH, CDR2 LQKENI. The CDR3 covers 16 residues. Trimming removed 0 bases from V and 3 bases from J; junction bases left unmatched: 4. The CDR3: CASSPPAGTGDYGYTF. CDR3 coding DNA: TGTGCCAGCTCACCACCGGCAGGGACAGGGGACTATGGCTACACCTTC.

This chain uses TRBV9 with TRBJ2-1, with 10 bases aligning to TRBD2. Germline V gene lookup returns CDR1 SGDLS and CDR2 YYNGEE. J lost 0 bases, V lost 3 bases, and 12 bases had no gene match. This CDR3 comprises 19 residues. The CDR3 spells CASSGLVAGGDSSYNEQFF. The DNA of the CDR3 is TGTGCCAGCAGCGGGTTGGTAGCGGGGGGCGACAGCTCCTACAATGAGCAGTTCTTC.

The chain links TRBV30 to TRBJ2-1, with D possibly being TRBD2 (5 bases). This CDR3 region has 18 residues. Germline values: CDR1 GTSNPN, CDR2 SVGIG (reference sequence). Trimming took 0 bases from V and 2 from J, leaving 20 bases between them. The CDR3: CAWSVGVLWQATYNEQFF. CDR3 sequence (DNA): TGTGCCTGGAGTGTCGGGGTCCTGTGGCAGGCAACCTACAATGAGCAGTTCTTC.

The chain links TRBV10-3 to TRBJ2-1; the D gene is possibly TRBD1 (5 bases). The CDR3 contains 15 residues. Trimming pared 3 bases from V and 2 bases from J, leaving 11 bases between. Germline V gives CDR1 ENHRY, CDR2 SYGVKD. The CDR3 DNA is TGTGCCATCAGTGAACGTGGGGCGCCCTACAATGAGCAGTTCTTC. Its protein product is CAISERGAPYNEQFF.

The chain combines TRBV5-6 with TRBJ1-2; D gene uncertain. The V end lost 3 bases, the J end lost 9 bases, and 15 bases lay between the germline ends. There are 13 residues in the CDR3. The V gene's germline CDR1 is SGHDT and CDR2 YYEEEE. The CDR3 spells CASSSDSRLRYTF. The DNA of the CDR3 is TGTGCCAGCAGCTCAGACTCCAGACTTCGCTACACCTTC.

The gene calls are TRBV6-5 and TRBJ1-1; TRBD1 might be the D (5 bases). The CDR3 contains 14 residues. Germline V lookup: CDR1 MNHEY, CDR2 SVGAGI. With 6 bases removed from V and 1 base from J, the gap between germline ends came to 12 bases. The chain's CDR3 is CASRRGETNTEAFF. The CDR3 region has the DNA TGTGCCAGCAGGAGAGGGGAAACGAACACTGAAGCTTTCTTT.

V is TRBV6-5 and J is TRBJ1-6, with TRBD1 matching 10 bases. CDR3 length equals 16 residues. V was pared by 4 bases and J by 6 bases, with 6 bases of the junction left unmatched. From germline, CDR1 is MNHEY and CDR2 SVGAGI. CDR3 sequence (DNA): TGTGCCAGCAGTTTCGGCGGGACAGGGGTTAATTCACCCCTCCACTTT. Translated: CASSFGGTGVNSPLHF.

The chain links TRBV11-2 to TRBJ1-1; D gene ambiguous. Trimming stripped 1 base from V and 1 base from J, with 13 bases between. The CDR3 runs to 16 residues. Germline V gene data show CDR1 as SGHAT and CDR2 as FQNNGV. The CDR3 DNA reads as TGTGCCAGCAGCTTAGCTTCGGCAGGCGGGAACACTGAAGCTTTCTTT. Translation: CASSLASAGGNTEAFF.

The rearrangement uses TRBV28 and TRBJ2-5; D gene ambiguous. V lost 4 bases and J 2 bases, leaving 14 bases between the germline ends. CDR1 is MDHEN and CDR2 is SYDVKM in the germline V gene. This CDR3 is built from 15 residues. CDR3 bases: TGTGCCAGCAGTTCGGCAGGCGCGCCACAAGAGACCCAGTACTTC. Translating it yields CASSSAGAPQETQYF. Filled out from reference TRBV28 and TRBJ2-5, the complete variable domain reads DVKVTQSSRYLVKRTGEKVFLECVQDMDHENMFWYRQDPGLGLRLIYFSYDVKMKEKGDIPEGYSVSREKKERFSLILESASTNQTSMYLCASSSAGAPQETQYFGPGTRLLVL.

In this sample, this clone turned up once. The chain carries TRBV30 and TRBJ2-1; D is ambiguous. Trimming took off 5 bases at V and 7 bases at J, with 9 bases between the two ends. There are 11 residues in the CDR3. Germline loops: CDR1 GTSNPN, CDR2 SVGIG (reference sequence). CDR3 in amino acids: CAWGSGNEQFF. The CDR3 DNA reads TGTGCCTGGGGCTCCGGGAATGAGCAGTTCTTC.

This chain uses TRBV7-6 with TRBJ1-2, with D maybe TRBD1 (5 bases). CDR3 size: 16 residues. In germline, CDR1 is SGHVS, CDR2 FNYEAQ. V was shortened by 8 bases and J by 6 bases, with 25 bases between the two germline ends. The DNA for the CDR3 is TGTGCCAGCTCCAGGGAGAACAGGTTTGAGGTGGATGGCTACACCTTC. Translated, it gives CASSRENRFEVDGYTF.

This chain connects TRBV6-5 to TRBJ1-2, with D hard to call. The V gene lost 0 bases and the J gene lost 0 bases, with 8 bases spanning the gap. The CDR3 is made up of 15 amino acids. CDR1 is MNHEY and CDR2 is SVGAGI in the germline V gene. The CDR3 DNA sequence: TGTGCCAGCAGTTACTCACTCGGAGCTAACTATGGCTACACCTTC. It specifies CASSYSLGANYGYTF.

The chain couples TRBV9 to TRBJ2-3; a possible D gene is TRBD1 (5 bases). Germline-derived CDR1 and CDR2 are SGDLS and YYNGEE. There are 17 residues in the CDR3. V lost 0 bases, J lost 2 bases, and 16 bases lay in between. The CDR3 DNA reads TGTGCCAGCAGCGTAGTTCCCTCCCAGACAGTCACAGATACGCAGTATTTT. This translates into CASSVVPSQTVTDTQYF.